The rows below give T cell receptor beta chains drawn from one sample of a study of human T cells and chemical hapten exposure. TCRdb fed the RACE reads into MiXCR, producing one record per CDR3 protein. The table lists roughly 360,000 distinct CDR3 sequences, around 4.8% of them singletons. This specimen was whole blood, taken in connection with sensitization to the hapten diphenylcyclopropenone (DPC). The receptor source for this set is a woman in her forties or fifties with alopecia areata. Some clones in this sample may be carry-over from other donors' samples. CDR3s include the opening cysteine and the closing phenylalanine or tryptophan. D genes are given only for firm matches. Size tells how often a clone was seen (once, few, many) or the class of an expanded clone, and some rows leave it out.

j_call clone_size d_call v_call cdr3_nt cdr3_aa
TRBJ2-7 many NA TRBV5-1 TGTGCCAGCAGTCTCGAGGGGTACGAGCAGTACTTC CASSLEGYEQYF
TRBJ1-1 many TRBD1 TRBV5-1 TGCGCCAGCAGCCGAGGACAGGGGGCTGAAGCTTTCTTT CASSRGQGAEAFF
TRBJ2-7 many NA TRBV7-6 TGTGCCAGCAGCTCCTACGGGTCGGGTTACGAGCAGTACTTC CASSSYGSGYEQYF
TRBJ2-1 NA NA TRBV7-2 TGTGCCAGCAGCTTAGCGGGGGACGGGTCGGGCAATGAGCAGTTCTTC CASSLAGDGSGNEQFF
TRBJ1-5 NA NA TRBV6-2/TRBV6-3 TGTGCCAGCAGTATTACGGGGGGTAGCAATCAGCCCCAGCATTTT CASSITGGSNQPQHF
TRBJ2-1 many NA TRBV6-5 TGTGCCAGCAGTCGATGGGATGAGCAGTTCTTC CASSRWDEQFF
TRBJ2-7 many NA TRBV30 TGTGCCTGGAGTGGGAGAGAGGGGGAAGAGCAGTACTTC CAWSGREGEEQYF
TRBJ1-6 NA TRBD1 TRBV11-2 TGTGCCAGCAGCCCGACGGGACAGGGGATATCTTCCTCACCCCTCCACTTT CASSPTGQGISSSPLHF
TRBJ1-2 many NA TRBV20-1 TGCAGTGCTAGAGATCAGGACAGTGTTGGGTATGGCTACACCTTC CSARDQDSVGYGYTF
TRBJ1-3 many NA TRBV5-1 TGCGCCAGCAGCGCCGGACCGGACTCTGGAAACACCATATATTTT CASSAGPDSGNTIYF